This TCR beta chain came from a study of brain T cells in children with intractable seizures. As to this clone: What it recognizes is unknown.

Points from the study as a whole: HCMV serostatus was not known, and viral specificity came from CDR3 similarity only. Pre-surgery blood may have been undersampled, hiding some clones.

Assay used: immunoSEQ multiplex PCR; TCRdb lists only in-frame clones, some missing. The profile shows about 340,000 clones, 93% of them singletons. The CDR3 sequence is 16 residues long. CDR1 MRHNA and CDR2 SNTAGT come from the germline V gene. V dropped 5 bases and J dropped 4 bases, with 18 bases sitting between them. This sample's time point: blood from clinic visit 5 months post-surgery; TSC patient then seizure free. The sequences come from peripheral blood, collected less than 6 months after surgery. The clonotype comes from a boy in the first two years of life with tuberous sclerosis and intractable seizures. The chain is built from TRBV6-4 and TRBJ2-1, with D possibly being TRBD2 (7 bases). CDR3 DNA sequence: TGTGCCAGCAGTAGGGGCGCGGGGGCTTCGTACAATGAGCAGTTCTTC. Its translation is CASSRGAGASYNEQFF.